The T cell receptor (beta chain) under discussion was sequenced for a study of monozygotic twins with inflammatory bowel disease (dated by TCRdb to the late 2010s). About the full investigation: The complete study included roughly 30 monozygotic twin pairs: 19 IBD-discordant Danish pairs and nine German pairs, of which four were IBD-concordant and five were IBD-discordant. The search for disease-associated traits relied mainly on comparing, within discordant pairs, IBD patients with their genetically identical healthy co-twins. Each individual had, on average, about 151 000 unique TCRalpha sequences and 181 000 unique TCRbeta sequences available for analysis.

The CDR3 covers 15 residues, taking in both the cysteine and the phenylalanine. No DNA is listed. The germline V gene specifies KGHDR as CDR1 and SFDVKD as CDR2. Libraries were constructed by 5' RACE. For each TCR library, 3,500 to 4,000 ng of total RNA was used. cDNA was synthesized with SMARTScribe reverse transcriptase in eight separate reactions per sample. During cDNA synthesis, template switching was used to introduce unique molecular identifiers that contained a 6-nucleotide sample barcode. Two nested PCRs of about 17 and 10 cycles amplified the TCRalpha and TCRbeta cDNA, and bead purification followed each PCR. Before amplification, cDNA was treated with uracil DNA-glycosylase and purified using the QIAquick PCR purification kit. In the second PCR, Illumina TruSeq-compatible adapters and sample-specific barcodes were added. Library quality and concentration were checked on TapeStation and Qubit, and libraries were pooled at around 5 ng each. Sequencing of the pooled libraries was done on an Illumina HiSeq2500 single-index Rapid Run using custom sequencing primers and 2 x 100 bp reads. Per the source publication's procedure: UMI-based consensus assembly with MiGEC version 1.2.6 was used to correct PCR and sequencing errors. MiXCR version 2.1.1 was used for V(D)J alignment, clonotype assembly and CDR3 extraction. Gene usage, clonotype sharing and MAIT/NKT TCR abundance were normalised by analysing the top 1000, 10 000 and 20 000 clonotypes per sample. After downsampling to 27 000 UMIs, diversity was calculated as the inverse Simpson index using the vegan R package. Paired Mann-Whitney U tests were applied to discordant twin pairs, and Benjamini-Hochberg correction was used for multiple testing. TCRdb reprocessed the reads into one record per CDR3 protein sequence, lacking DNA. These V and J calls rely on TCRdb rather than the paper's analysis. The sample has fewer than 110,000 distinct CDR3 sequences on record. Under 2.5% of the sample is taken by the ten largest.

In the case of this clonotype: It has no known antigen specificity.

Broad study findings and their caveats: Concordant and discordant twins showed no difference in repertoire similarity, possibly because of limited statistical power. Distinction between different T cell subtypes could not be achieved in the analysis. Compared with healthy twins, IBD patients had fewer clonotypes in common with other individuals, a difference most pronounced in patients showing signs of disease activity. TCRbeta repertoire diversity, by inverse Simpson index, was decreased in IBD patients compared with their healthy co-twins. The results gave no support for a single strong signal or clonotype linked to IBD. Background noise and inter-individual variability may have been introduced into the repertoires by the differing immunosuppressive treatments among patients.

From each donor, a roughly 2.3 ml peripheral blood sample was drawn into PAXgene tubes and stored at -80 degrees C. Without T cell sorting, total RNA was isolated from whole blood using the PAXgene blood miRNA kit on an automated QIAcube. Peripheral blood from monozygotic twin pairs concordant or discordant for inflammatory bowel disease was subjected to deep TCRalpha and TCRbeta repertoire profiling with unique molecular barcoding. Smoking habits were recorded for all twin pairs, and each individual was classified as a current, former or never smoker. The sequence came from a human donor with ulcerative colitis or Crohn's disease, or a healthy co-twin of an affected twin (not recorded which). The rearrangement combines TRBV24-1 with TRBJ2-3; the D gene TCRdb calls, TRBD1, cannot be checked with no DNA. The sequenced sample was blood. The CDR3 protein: CATSDPGQGSDTQYF.